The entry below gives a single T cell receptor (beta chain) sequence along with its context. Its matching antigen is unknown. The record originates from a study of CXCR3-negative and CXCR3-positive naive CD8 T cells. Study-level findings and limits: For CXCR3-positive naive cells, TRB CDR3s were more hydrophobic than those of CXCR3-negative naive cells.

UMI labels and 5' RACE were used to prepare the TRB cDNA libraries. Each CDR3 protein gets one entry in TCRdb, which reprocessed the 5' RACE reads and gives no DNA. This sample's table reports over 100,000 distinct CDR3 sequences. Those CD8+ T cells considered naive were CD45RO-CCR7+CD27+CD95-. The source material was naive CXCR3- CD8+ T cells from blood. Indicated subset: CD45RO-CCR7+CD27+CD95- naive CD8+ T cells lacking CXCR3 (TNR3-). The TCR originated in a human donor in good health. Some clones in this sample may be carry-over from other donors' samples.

The CDR3 is CAWSETGGGTEAFF. V gene TRBV30 combines with J gene TRBJ1-1; TCRdb proposes TRBD1, but this gene call is untestable without DNA. This CDR3 is built from 14 residues. Germline loops: CDR1 GTSNPN, CDR2 SVGIG (reference sequence).